Below are 4 T cell receptor beta chains sequenced from a single sample in a study of early T cells in non-severe SARS-CoV-2 infection. MiXCR, applied by TCRdb to the 5' RACE reads, yields one record per CDR3 protein. Of just over 70,000 distinct CDR3 sequences in the sample, approximately 13% were seen once. The specimen was whole blood. All receptors come from an adult who was a healthcare worker with PCR-confirmed SARS-CoV-2 infection or an uninfected control (not recorded which).

This sequence joins TRBV7-2 and TRBJ2-1, with D perhaps matching TRBD1 (6 bases). There are 16 residues in the CDR3. CDR1 SGHTA and CDR2 FQGNSA come from the germline V gene. V lost 3 bases, J lost 2 bases, and 14 bases lay in between. The CDR3 protein is CASSFTTGGTYNEQFF. The CDR3 DNA reads as TGTGCCAGCAGCTTCACGACAGGCGGCACCTACAATGAGCAGTTCTTC.

This clonotype was seen repeatedly, ten times or more. The V gene is TRBV7-9, the J gene TRBJ1-4, with 9 bases matching TRBD1. The CDR3 runs 16 residues. The germline CDR1 and CDR2 sequences are SEHNR and FQNEAQ (reference sequence). V gave up 0 bases and J gave up 8 bases; unmatched junction bases: 7. The CDR3 nucleotides are TGTGCCAGCAGCTTAGCAGGGAAGACAGGGGGAGAAAAACTGTTTTTT. As protein: CASSLAGKTGGEKLFF.

This clonotype came up many times. The chain couples TRBV27 to TRBJ2-5, with 15 bases that match TRBD2. CDR1 is MNHEY and CDR2 is SMNVEV in the germline V gene (reference sequence). V trimming: 6 bases; J trimming: 1 base; junction bases outside the gene matches: 6. The CDR3 contains 17 residues. The CDR3 here is CASSPGTSGRSQETQYF. The CDR3 DNA is TGTGCCAGCAGCCCCGGGACTAGCGGGAGGTCCCAAGAGACCCAGTACTTC.

The genes are TRBV20-1 and TRBJ1-5, with D possibly TRBD1 on 5 matching bases. V dropped 0 bases and J dropped 3 bases, with 12 bases sitting between them. CDR1 is DFQATT and CDR2 is SNEGSKA in the germline V gene (reference sequence). The CDR3 loop spans 15 amino acids. Written as DNA, the CDR3 is TGCAGTGCTAGAGAGACCGGGGACCTCAATCAGCCCCAGCATTTT. As protein: CSARETGDLNQPQHF.